The rows below give T cell receptor beta chains drawn from one sample of a study of T cell responses to AZD1222 COVID-19 vaccine. The data were produced by immunoSEQ multiplex PCR, yet TCRdb's version contains in-frame clones alone and is incomplete. Among 100,000 to 150,000 clones listed, around 91% were seen once. The input for sequencing was peripheral blood, taken on day 0 of AZD1222 vaccination. These receptors all stem from an adult in good health. Each CDR3 is given with its conserved first and last residue. Each record gives: CDR3 length, D gene, clone size, J gene, V gene, CDR3 DNA, CDR3 protein. D genes are given only for firm matches. Rows give clone size only sometimes, using once, few, many, or a class for an expanded clone.

len: 11; d_gene: NA; abundance: NA; j_gene: TRBJ1-2; v_gene: TRBV7-2; CDR3nt: TGTGCCAGCAGCCCCCTTGGGGGCTACACCTTC; CDR3aa: CASSPLGGYTF
len: 13; d_gene: NA; abundance: once; j_gene: TRBJ1-2; v_gene: TRBV28; CDR3nt: TGTGCCAGCAGTTTCCCCAGGGACTATGGCTACACCTTC; CDR3aa: CASSFPRDYGYTF
len: 13; d_gene: NA; abundance: NA; j_gene: TRBJ2-3; v_gene: TRBV7-2; CDR3nt: TGTGCCAGCAGCTCATACCATACAGATACGCAGTATTTT; CDR3aa: CASSSYHTDTQYF
len: 14; d_gene: TRBD1; abundance: once; j_gene: TRBJ1-4; v_gene: TRBV6-5; CDR3nt: TGTGCCAGCAACGACAGGGGAGTAAGAGAAAAACTGTTTTTT; CDR3aa: CASNDRGVREKLFF
len: 15; d_gene: TRBD1; abundance: once; j_gene: TRBJ1-1; v_gene: TRBV5-1; CDR3nt: TGCGCCAGCAGCCCCCGGGACAGCATAAACACTGAAGCTTTCTTT; CDR3aa: CASSPRDSINTEAFF
len: 16; d_gene: NA; abundance: few; j_gene: TRBJ1-2; v_gene: TRBV5-4; CDR3nt: TGTGCCAGCAGCAGGGTCTTAATGACGGCATCGGATGGCTACACCTTC; CDR3aa: CASSRVLMTASDGYTF
len: 14; d_gene: TRBD1; abundance: NA; j_gene: TRBJ1-2; v_gene: TRBV6-5; CDR3nt: TGTGCCAGCAGTCCCCCGGACAGGTATCGTGGCTACACCTTC; CDR3aa: CASSPPDRYRGYTF
len: 13; d_gene: TRBD1; abundance: NA; j_gene: TRBJ1-2; v_gene: TRBV3-1/TRBV3-2; CDR3nt: TGTGCCAGCAGCCAAGATAGGGGGCCTGGCTACACCTTC; CDR3aa: CASSQDRGPGYTF
len: 14; d_gene: TRBD1; abundance: NA; j_gene: TRBJ2-7; v_gene: TRBV5-1; CDR3nt: TGCGCCAGCAGCTATTGGGGACAGGGGTACGAGCAGTACTTC; CDR3aa: CASSYWGQGYEQYF
len: 14; d_gene: NA; abundance: NA; j_gene: TRBJ1-3; v_gene: TRBV9; CDR3nt: TGTGCCAGCAGCGTATTTGGGGTAGGAAACACCATATATTTT; CDR3aa: CASSVFGVGNTIYF
len: 14; d_gene: NA; abundance: NA; j_gene: TRBJ1-1; v_gene: TRBV7-9; CDR3nt: TGTGCCAGCAGCCGCGGGTTTTCGAACACTGAAGCTTTCTTT; CDR3aa: CASSRGFSNTEAFF
len: 15; d_gene: NA; abundance: once; j_gene: TRBJ2-1; v_gene: TRBV5-1; CDR3nt: TGCGCCAGCAGCCTGGGGACTGGCTCCTACAATGAGCAGTTCTTC; CDR3aa: CASSLGTGSYNEQFF
len: 15; d_gene: TRBD1; abundance: NA; j_gene: TRBJ2-6; v_gene: TRBV6-5; CDR3nt: TGTGCCACCGAGAAAGGGGGCTTCCGGGCCAACGTCCTGACTTTC; CDR3aa: CATEKGGFRANVLTF
len: 16; d_gene: TRBD2; abundance: once; j_gene: TRBJ2-2; v_gene: TRBV4-2; CDR3nt: TGTGCCAGCAGCCGACCCGGGAGGACGAACACCGGGGAGCTGTTTTTT; CDR3aa: CASSRPGRTNTGELFF
len: 16; d_gene: TRBD2; abundance: once; j_gene: TRBJ2-2; v_gene: TRBV27; CDR3nt: TGTGCCAGTCGAAGGGGGACTAGCGGGGTAACCGGGGAGCTGTTTTTT; CDR3aa: CASRRGTSGVTGELFF
len: 16; d_gene: TRBD2; abundance: few; j_gene: TRBJ2-2; v_gene: TRBV6-6; CDR3nt: TGTGCCAGCAGTTACCGACTAGCGGGAGCCGCGGGGGAGCTGTTTTTT; CDR3aa: CASSYRLAGAAGELFF
len: 14; d_gene: NA; abundance: NA; j_gene: TRBJ1-6; v_gene: TRBV30; CDR3nt: TGTGCCTGGACACTGGAAGCGTTTGGATCACCCCTCCACTTT; CDR3aa: CAWTLEAFGSPLHF
len: 14; d_gene: TRBD1; abundance: NA; j_gene: TRBJ2-1; v_gene: TRBV5-1; CDR3nt: TGCGCCAGCAGCCCGAGGACAGGCAGCAATGAGCAGTTCTTC; CDR3aa: CASSPRTGSNEQFF
len: 16; d_gene: TRBD1; abundance: NA; j_gene: TRBJ1-2; v_gene: TRBV4-3; CDR3nt: TGCGCCAGCAGCCAAGTCTCCGGGACAGGGAACTATGGCTACACCTTC; CDR3aa: CASSQVSGTGNYGYTF
len: 13; d_gene: NA; abundance: once; j_gene: TRBJ1-6; v_gene: TRBV15; CDR3nt: TGTGCCACCAGCGGGGATTCGCGCTCACCCCTCCACTTT; CDR3aa: CATSGDSRSPLHF
len: 15; d_gene: TRBD1; abundance: NA; j_gene: TRBJ2-7; v_gene: TRBV11-3; CDR3nt: TGTGCCAGCAGCCCAGGGACAGGGGGCCCCAACGAGCAGTACTTC; CDR3aa: CASSPGTGGPNEQYF
len: 13; d_gene: NA; abundance: NA; j_gene: TRBJ1-2; v_gene: TRBV19; CDR3nt: TGTGCCAGTAGTCTGGACACCGAAAGTGGCTACACCTTC; CDR3aa: CASSLDTESGYTF
len: 14; d_gene: NA; abundance: NA; j_gene: TRBJ2-7; v_gene: TRBV7-8; CDR3nt: TGTGCCAGCAGCCTAGCCGGGACACCCGTAGGGCAGTACTTC; CDR3aa: CASSLAGTPVGQYF
len: 17; d_gene: TRBD1; abundance: NA; j_gene: TRBJ1-2; v_gene: TRBV9; CDR3nt: TGTGCCAGCAGCCCCAGAGGGACAGCTACCCTTAACTATGGCTACACCTTC; CDR3aa: CASSPRGTATLNYGYTF
len: 15; d_gene: TRBD2; abundance: NA; j_gene: TRBJ2-1; v_gene: TRBV11-2; CDR3nt: TGTGCCAGCAGCTTAGTTTCTAGCGGGGAGACGGAGCAGTTCTTC; CDR3aa: CASSLVSSGETEQFF
len: 13; d_gene: NA; abundance: NA; j_gene: TRBJ2-7; v_gene: TRBV30; CDR3nt: TGTGCCTGGAGTGTCGTACAGAGCTACGAGCAGTACTTC; CDR3aa: CAWSVVQSYEQYF
len: 15; d_gene: NA; abundance: NA; j_gene: TRBJ1-1; v_gene: TRBV4-1; CDR3nt: TGCGCCAGCAGCCAAGAGAATGCCGCGAACACTGAAGCTTTCTTT; CDR3aa: CASSQENAANTEAFF
len: 14; d_gene: NA; abundance: NA; j_gene: TRBJ1-2; v_gene: TRBV28; CDR3nt: TGTGCCAGCAGATCAATAAAAGACAGGCGCGGCTACACCTTC; CDR3aa: CASRSIKDRRGYTF
len: 14; d_gene: NA; abundance: NA; j_gene: TRBJ2-3; v_gene: TRBV7-9; CDR3nt: TGTGCCAGCAGCCTAGTCCAGTCCACAGATACGCAGTATTTT; CDR3aa: CASSLVQSTDTQYF
len: 13; d_gene: NA; abundance: NA; j_gene: TRBJ2-4; v_gene: TRBV5-1; CDR3nt: TGCGCCAGCAGCTTGGGTGGGGAGAACATTCAGTACTTC; CDR3aa: CASSLGGENIQYF
len: 15; d_gene: NA; abundance: NA; j_gene: TRBJ2-3; v_gene: TRBV7-2; CDR3nt: TGTGCCAGCAGCTTAAGAGGGAGTCCCACAGATACGCAGTATTTT; CDR3aa: CASSLRGSPTDTQYF
len: 12; d_gene: NA; abundance: NA; j_gene: TRBJ1-2; v_gene: TRBV5-5; CDR3nt: TGTGCCAGCAGCGCCGGGCCTAATGGCTACACCTTC; CDR3aa: CASSAGPNGYTF
len: 12; d_gene: NA; abundance: NA; j_gene: TRBJ1-5; v_gene: TRBV19; CDR3nt: TGTGCCAGTAGTATCAGGGATCAGCCCCAGCATTTT; CDR3aa: CASSIRDQPQHF
len: 12; d_gene: NA; abundance: once; j_gene: TRBJ1-5; v_gene: TRBV5-6; CDR3nt: TGTGCCAGCACCATCGATAATCAGCCCCAGCATTTT; CDR3aa: CASTIDNQPQHF
len: 12; d_gene: NA; abundance: once; j_gene: TRBJ1-3; v_gene: TRBV29-1; CDR3nt: TGCAGCGTTGACAGGGGTGGAAACACCATATATTTT; CDR3aa: CSVDRGGNTIYF
len: 15; d_gene: NA; abundance: NA; j_gene: TRBJ1-3; v_gene: TRBV5-1; CDR3nt: TGCGCCAGCAGCTTGTACGGGGAGGAGGGAAACACCATATATTTT; CDR3aa: CASSLYGEEGNTIYF
len: 13; d_gene: TRBD2; abundance: few; j_gene: TRBJ2-3; v_gene: TRBV4-1; CDR3nt: TGCGCCAGCAGCCTCGGACTAGTTGCTACGCAGTATTTT; CDR3aa: CASSLGLVATQYF
len: 11; d_gene: NA; abundance: NA; j_gene: TRBJ2-2; v_gene: TRBV9; CDR3nt: TGTGCCAGCAGTCGTACCGGGGAGCTGTTTTTT; CDR3aa: CASSRTGELFF
len: 22; d_gene: NA; abundance: NA; j_gene: TRBJ2-6; v_gene: TRBV9; CDR3nt: TGTGCCAGCAGCGTAGACAACAGGCCCCCCGGGCCGGTACTCTCTGGGGCCAACGTCCTGACTTTC; CDR3aa: CASSVDNRPPGPVLSGANVLTF